This T cell receptor beta chain was retrieved from a study of regulatory T cells in long-lasting Graves disease. The time point was: newly diagnosed GD, antithyroid drugs for less than 3 months. PBMCs were the source of the RNA used for TCR sequencing. The V end was cut by 4 bases, the J end by 9 bases, with 14 bases between. Germline CDR1 reads SQVTM; CDR2 reads ANQGSEA. The length of the CDR3 is 12 residues. Investigators prepared the TCR beta libraries by applying iRepertoire HTBI primers and Arm-PCR of CDR3 regions. TCRdb re-called the multiplex PCR reads with MiXCR, one entry per CDR3 protein. The table lists roughly 440,000 distinct CDR3 sequences, roughly 15% of them singletons, with around 23% in the top ten. The data were also submitted as part of a second study, on T cells in Graves' hyperthyroidism and ophthalmopathy.

The sample in question was peripheral blood mononuclear cells (PBMCs), obtained at new diagnosis, from a patient treated with antithyroid drugs. V and J are TRBV29-1 and TRBJ2-3; no definite D call. This sequence originates from a woman under 30 with Graves disease. CDR3 amino acids: CSVGGRSGTQYF. In nucleotides, the CDR3 is TGCAGCGTTGGGGGTCGTTCTGGGACGCAGTATTTT.